This T cell receptor (beta chain) emerged from a study of PD-L1 blockade in urothelial cancer (dated by TCRdb to the late 2010s). Broadly, across the study: All patients started therapy around 2014 and received atezolizumab 1,200 mg intravenously every 3 weeks. About 90% of the roughly 29 patients were identified as males with urothelial cancer of bladder origin, and a prior smoking history was reported by 18 of 29 patients. An ECOG performance status of 0 or 1 was recorded for the patients, and 0 to 3 prior chemotherapy regimens had been received by the patients. Blood samples were analyzed 3 weeks after the start of treatment (second dose) and 6 weeks after the start of treatment. A median of about 150,000 T cells and 80,000 to 100,000 unique TCRs was obtained from blood samples, and a median clonality of 0.080 was observed. An exploratory multi-omic analysis was conducted of the somatic, immune and clinical correlates of response to PD-L1 blockade with atezolizumab in urothelial cancer. Pretreatment tumor samples, along with matched peripheral blood collected serially before and after atezolizumab treatment, underwent TCR sequencing. Durable clinical benefit was defined as a progression-free survival longer than 6 months, and TCR features were additionally tested against progression-free survival and overall survival. In the same patients who had TCR sequencing, pretreatment tumors also underwent whole exome sequencing and RNA sequencing. Eight to ten patients achieved durable clinical benefit and 20 did not. Over 28 patients had pretreatment blood TCR-seq, about 25 had at least one posttreatment blood collection, and about 25 had tumor TCR-seq. Study-wide conclusions, independent of this receptor: Improved progression-free and overall survival was found to be associated with pretreatment peripheral blood TCR clonality below the median. Because of the small sample size (n ≈ 31) and the many exploratory analyses performed, the results are intended to be regarded as hypothesis-generating. At 3 weeks after the start of treatment, tumor-associated TCR clones in peripheral blood had expanded more in patients with durable benefit (n of about 20, p = 0.022).

The cohort comprised nearly 30 patients with locally advanced or metastatic urothelial carcinoma treated at Memorial Sloan Kettering on a trial protocol. Peripheral blood mononuclear cells were collected from each patient pretreatment and during treatment, giving between 1 and 8 total time points per patient. The Qiagen DNeasy Blood extraction kit was used to purify genomic DNA from total PBMCs and from tumor samples. PBMCs were collected pretreatment and during treatment and were isolated and stored as previously described. The CDR3 runs 16 amino acids, cysteine and phenylalanine included. Just CDR3 DNA is preserved here, 48 bases in frame from base 1. Taken from the germline V gene, the CDR1 and CDR2 loops are SGHVS and FNYEAQ. Cut back by 1 base and 6 bases, the V and J ends lie 16 bases apart. On this clone: No antigen is known for it. There are no base qualities to consult, and no much larger clone falls within one base.

Each PCR received spiked-in synthetic TCR analog templates so that absolute template abundance could be estimated from read counts. Using the immunoSEQ assay, TCRbeta CDR3 regions were amplified from genomic DNA with bias-controlled V and J gene primers. Sequencing of rearranged TCRbeta segments was done at approximately 20X coverage. Regarding the original processing steps: Clustering was used to correct sequencing errors, and CDR3s were annotated against IMGT so that V, D and J genes could be assigned. Downstream analyses used only productive TCRbeta rearrangements and left out out-of-frame or stop-codon sequences. To compute clonality, Shannon entropy was normalized by the log of the number of unique productive sequences and then subtracted from one. Clones differing between time points or between blood and tumor were identified by Fisher's exact test with Benjamini-Hochberg correction at adjusted p below 0.01. As stored in TCRdb, this immuneACCESS dataset retains in-frame rearrangements with V and J assigned. A fraction of the clones does not appear; measured against another copy, unresolved V genes explain less than half of the discrepancy, and the remainder lacks a known reason. The D gene and trimming were derived from the DNA, and the V and J assignments and clone size from that table. The sample has some 25,000 clones on record, approximately 86% of them singletons. Approximately 32% of the sample rests with the top ten.

The chain links TRBV7-6 with TRBJ2-1, and TRBD2 may be the D gene, going by 5 matching bases. This sequence originates from a man between 60 and 70 years old with urothelial cancer. The sequenced sample was PBMCs, obtained around atezolizumab (anti-PD-L1) treatment. The CDR3 corresponds to CASSLDTGKGLNEQFF. The sequenced DNA is TGTGCCAGCAGCTTAGACACCGGTAAAGGACTCAATGAGCAGTTCTTC.